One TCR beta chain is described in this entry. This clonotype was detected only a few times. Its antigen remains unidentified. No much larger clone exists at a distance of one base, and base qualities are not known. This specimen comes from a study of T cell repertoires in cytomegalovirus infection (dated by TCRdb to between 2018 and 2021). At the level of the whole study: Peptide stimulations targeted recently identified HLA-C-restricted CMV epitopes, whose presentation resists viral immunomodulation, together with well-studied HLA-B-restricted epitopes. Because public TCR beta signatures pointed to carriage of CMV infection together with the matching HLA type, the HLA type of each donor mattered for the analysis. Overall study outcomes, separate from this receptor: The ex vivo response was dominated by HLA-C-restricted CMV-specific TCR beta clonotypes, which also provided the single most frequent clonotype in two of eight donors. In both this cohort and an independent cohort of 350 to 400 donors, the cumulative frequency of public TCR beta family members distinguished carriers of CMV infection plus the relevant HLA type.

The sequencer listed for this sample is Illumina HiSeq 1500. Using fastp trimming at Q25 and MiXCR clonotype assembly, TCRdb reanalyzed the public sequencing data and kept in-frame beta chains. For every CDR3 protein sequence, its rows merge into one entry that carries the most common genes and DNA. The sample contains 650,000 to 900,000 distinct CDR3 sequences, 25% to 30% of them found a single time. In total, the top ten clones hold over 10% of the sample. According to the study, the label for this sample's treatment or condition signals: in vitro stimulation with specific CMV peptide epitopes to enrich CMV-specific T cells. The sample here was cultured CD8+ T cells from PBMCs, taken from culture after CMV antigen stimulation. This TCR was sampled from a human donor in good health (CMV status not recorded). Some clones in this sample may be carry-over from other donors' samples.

The sequenced DNA: TGCGCCAGCAGCCAAGGGGGTGGGGACAATGAGCAGTTCTTC. Its protein is CASSQGGGDNEQFF. In this chain, TRBV4-1 is recombined with TRBJ2-1, with the identity of the D gene unclear. The CDR3 sequence holds 14 residues, the cysteine and phenylalanine included. Kept here is only the CDR3 DNA, which spans 42 bases and is read in frame from base 1. V was cut back by 1 base and J by 5 bases, leaving a gap of 9 bases between them. CDR1 is given as MGHRA and CDR2 as YSYEKL, both from the germline V gene.